Here is one T cell receptor beta chain with its context. Study processing details: For nucleated cells, counts were estimated from reference gene primer amplification. Measured with immunoSEQ multiplex PCR; TCRdb has only the in-frame clones, and not every one. The V and J calls and clone size were taken over from that table, and D and trimming were inferred from the DNA. The table includes some 80,000 clones, approximately 86% detected once. The CDR3 is 16 residues long. The V and J ends lost 0 bases and 4 bases respectively, with 15 bases between them. From germline, CDR1 is GTSNPN and CDR2 SVGIG (reference sequence). This sample was included in a study of blood T cell repertoires in COVID-19. Study details: COVID-19 samples, acute and convalescent, were from the United States, Italy and Spain. Nucleic acid was either cDNA or gDNA, and it came from T cells, B-cell-depleted T cells, or PBMCs.

The sample was peripheral blood. V gene TRBV30 combines with J gene TRBJ2-2; maybe TRBD1 (5 bases). This clonotype was sampled from a man aged 45-65 years with active or convalescent COVID-19. Written as DNA, the CDR3 is TGTGCCTGGAGTGTACCTGGGTCAGGGATCACCGGGGAGCTGTTTTTT. Its translation: CAWSVPGSGITGELFF.